These 7 T cell receptor beta chains share one sample of origin, sequenced in a study of CD8+ T cells in alopecia areata. Sequencing templates came from extracted RNA that was reverse transcribed into cDNA. Profiled with immunoSEQ multiplex PCR; TCRdb holds only in-frame clones, not every one. The sample includes approximately 180,000 clones, 63% of them seen just once. The sample was CD4+ T cells sorted from blood, taken at week 0. The receptor source for this set is a human donor with alopecia areata.

This clone has just a few counts. This rearrangement joins TRBV29-1 to TRBJ1-1; D is ambiguous. CDR1 is SQVTM, CDR2 ANQGSEA, per germline. There are 12 residues in the CDR3. V lost 5 bases and J 0 bases, leaving 7 bases between the germline ends. CDR3: CSVLEMNTEAFF. The CDR3 DNA is TGCAGCGTTTTGGAGATGAACACTGAAGCTTTCTTT. Combining the CDR3 with reference TRBV29-1 and TRBJ1-1 gives the whole variable domain SAVISQKPSRDICQRGTSLTIQCQVDSQVTMMFWYRQQPGQSLTLIATANQGSEATYESGFVIDKFPISRPNLTFSTLTVSNMSPEDSSIYLCSVLEMNTEAFFGQGTRLTVV.

This clone has a handful of counts. The rearrangement joins TRBV6-1 to TRBJ1-2; 9 bases align to TRBD1. The CDR3 has 14 amino acids. V shed 6 bases and J 5 bases; nucleotides not matched to a gene: 7. Germline V CDR1 and CDR2: MNHNS, SASEGT. The CDR3 DNA reads as TGTGCCAGCAGGCCGGGACAGGGCGGTTATGGCTACACCTTC. It codes for CASRPGQGGYGYTF.

The chain links TRBV2 to TRBJ1-2; D uncertain. Trimming shortened V by 5 bases and J by 6 bases, and 13 bases separated the two germline ends. This CDR3 has 13 amino acids. Per germline, CDR1 SNHLY and CDR2 FYNNEI. The CDR3 region is CASSRRGSNGYTF. The CDR3 DNA reads as TGTGCCAGCAGTCGACGAGGCTCAAATGGCTACACCTTC.

The chain is built from TRBV9 and TRBJ1-1; no firm D call. Trimming shortened V by 0 bases and J by 7 bases, and 7 bases separated the two germline ends. The CDR3 totals 12 residues. Germline CDR1 is SGDLS and CDR2 is YYNGEE. Here the CDR3 DNA reads TGTGCCAGCAGCGTAGTACGGGGTGAAGCTTTCTTT. Its translation: CASSVVRGEAFF.

The chain has TRBV27 and TRBJ2-2; D gene unclear. This CDR3 has 14 residues. Germline V gene sequence: CDR1 MNHEY, CDR2 SMNVEV (reference sequence). The V gene lost 0 bases and the J gene lost 6 bases, with 8 bases spanning the gap. CDR3 DNA sequence: TGTGCCAGCAGTTTATCCGAGGTCGCCGGGGAGCTGTTTTTT. Translated: CASSLSEVAGELFF.

This clone was found a few times. The CDR3 spells CSVEGTGKGYTF. The CDR3 coding sequence is TGCAGCGTTGAGGGGACAGGGAAGGGCTACACCTTC. The chain has TRBV29-1 and TRBJ1-2, with 9 bases identical to TRBD1. Per germline, CDR1 SQVTM and CDR2 ANQGSEA. The ends lost 3 bases at V and 8 bases at J; junction bases unmatched: 4. This CDR3 contains 12 residues.

CDR3 DNA: TGTGCCAGCAGCTCCGAGAGGGCCGGCTACACCTTC. Translating it yields CASSSERAGYTF. V gene TRBV6-6 combines with J gene TRBJ1-2; D unresolved. The CDR3 runs to 12 residues. V was shortened by 6 bases and J by 8 bases, with 13 bases between the two germline ends. In germline, CDR1 is MNHNY, CDR2 SVGAGI (reference sequence).